This entry lists 16 T cell receptor beta chains sequenced from one sample in a study of blood T cell repertoires in COVID-19. The protocol was immunoSEQ multiplex PCR, while the TCRdb copy is restricted to in-frame clones and leaves out a portion. The table shows approximately 100,000 clones, with roughly 71% occurring only once. The sequencing sample was made of peripheral blood. These receptors were collected from a man at least 80 years old with acute or convalescent COVID-19.

The chain carries TRBV18 and TRBJ2-5, with D perhaps matching TRBD2 (6 bases). Trimming left V 5 bases short and J 5 bases short, with 15 bases between. Germline assignment: CDR1 KGHSH and CDR2 LQKENI. CDR3 length: 14 residues. The CDR3 spells CASSGTSSPETQYF. For the CDR3, the DNA is TGTGCCAGCTCAGGAACTAGCTCACCGGAGACCCAGTACTTC.

The chain joins TRBV6-1 to TRBJ2-5; 11 bases are shared with TRBD2. The V gene's germline CDR1 is MNHNS and CDR2 SASEGT. The junction had 5 bases not matched to a gene; V was cut back by 4 bases and J by 1 base. The CDR3 spans 16 residues. CDR3 sequence (DNA): TGTGCCAGCAGTGTGGGACTAGCGGTGATCCAAGAGACCCAGTACTTC. This codes for CASSVGLAVIQETQYF.

CDR3 in amino acids: CASSLWAGAPNSQYF. The CDR3 DNA is TGTGCCAGCAGCTTATGGGCGGGAGCCCCAAACTCGCAGTATTTT. The V call is TRBV7-2, the J call TRBJ2-3; 7 positions match TRBD2. The V gene end was trimmed by 2 bases and the J gene end by 10 bases; junction bases not matched to a gene: 12. The length of the CDR3 is 15 residues. From germline, CDR1 is SGHTA and CDR2 FQGNSA.

V and J are TRBV6-2 or TRBV6-3 and TRBJ2-7; D remains unclear. Germline assignment: CDR1 MNHEY and CDR2 SVGEGT. CDR3 length: 14 amino acids. The V end was cut by 3 bases, the J end by 3 bases, with 12 bases between. This CDR3 is CASSYVNSYYEQYF. CDR3 nucleotides: TGTGCCAGCAGTTATGTCAACAGCTACTACGAGCAGTACTTC.

V and J are TRBV21-1 and TRBJ1-3. TRBV21-1 is tagged as a pseudogene. There are 15 residues in the CDR3. The CDR3 protein is CAPRGSGGERNTIYF. The DNA for the CDR3 is TGTGCCCCCCGGGGATCGGGCGGGGAACGAAACACCATATATTTT.

V and J are TRBV14 and TRBJ2-6; tentatively, D is TRBD2 (5 bases). Trimming stripped 0 bases from V and 2 bases from J, with 5 bases between. The CDR3 sequence is 15 residues long. Looked up from germline, CDR1 is SGHDN and CDR2 is FVKESK. Here the CDR3 reads CASSQDGTGANVLTF. CDR3 bases: TGTGCCAGCAGCCAAGACGGGACTGGGGCCAACGTCCTGACTTTC.

This clone was seen just once. This rearrangement joins TRBV19 to TRBJ2-7; perhaps TRBD1 as D (6 bases). The V and J ends lost 7 bases and 7 bases respectively, with 11 bases between them. The CDR3 contains 11 residues. In germline, CDR1 is LNHDA, CDR2 SQIVND (reference sequence). In DNA form, the CDR3 reads TGTGCCAGTACCTTAGGGGGAGAGCAGTACTTC. Translation: CASTLGGEQYF.

The rearrangement uses TRBV30 and TRBJ2-3; 7 bases match TRBD1. V gave up 3 bases and J gave up 0 bases; unmatched junction bases: 6. The CDR3 loop spans 15 amino acids. The germline V gene has CDR1 GTSNPN and CDR2 SVGIG (reference sequence). The CDR3 coding sequence is TGTGCCTGGAGCCCGACAGGGAAGAGCACAGATACGCAGTATTTT. It yields the protein CAWSPTGKSTDTQYF.

The rearrangement links TRBV10-3 to TRBJ2-1; 10 bases line up with TRBD1. This CDR3 has 13 amino acids. Losses at the gene ends were 6 bases for V and 7 bases for J; bases not matched to a gene: 3. CDR1 is ENHRY and CDR2 is SYGVKD in the germline V gene. In nucleotides, the CDR3 is TGTGCCATCAGAAGGGACAGGGGTAATGAGCAGTTCTTC. Its translation is CAIRRDRGNEQFF.

The chain couples TRBV3-1 (or the pseudogene TRBV3-2) to TRBJ1-5; D remains unclear. The germline V and J ends were trimmed by 1 base and 7 bases, with 17 bases remaining between them. This CDR3 has 16 amino acids. Germline V gives CDR1 LGHDT, CDR2 YNNKEL (reference sequence). The CDR3 loop reads CASSQGPGVLSQPQHF. The CDR3, as DNA: TGTGCCAGCAGCCAAGGGCCAGGTGTTTTGAGCCAGCCCCAGCATTTT.

This clone has only a few counts. This chain uses TRBV7-2 with TRBJ2-7, with D tentatively TRBD2 (6 bases). Trimming cost V 5 bases and J 3 bases, with 11 bases left between them. The CDR3 loop spans 13 amino acids. The germline CDR1 and CDR2 sequences are SGHTA and FQGNSA. The CDR3 protein is CASSARSGYEQYF. DNA for the CDR3: TGTGCCAGCAGCGCTCGTAGCGGCTACGAGCAGTACTTC.

As for this clone: This CDR3 is also generated by other DNA sequences in the sample. The chain carries TRBV28 and TRBJ2-5; D is uncertain. The germline V gene has CDR1 MDHEN and CDR2 SYDVKM. The CDR3 is 11 residues long. Trimming removed 4 bases from V and 3 bases from J, with 3 bases in between. The DNA for the CDR3 is TGTGCCAGCAGTTCAGAAGAGACCCAGTACTTC. Translating it yields CASSSEETQYF.

V gene TRBV6-2 or TRBV6-3 combines with J gene TRBJ2-7; D is perhaps TRBD2 (7 bases). Per the germline V gene, CDR1 is MNHEY and CDR2 is SVGEGT. V shed 5 bases and J shed 6 bases, with 17 bases lying between them. The CDR3 runs 14 residues. CDR3 coding DNA: TGTGCCAGCAGTAGGGGGGGCCCCTCGGGCGAGCAGTACTTC. This codes for CASSRGGPSGEQYF.

There are a few counts of this clone. The chain combines TRBV6-4 with TRBJ2-2; D gene ambiguous. V lost 4 bases and J lost 0, with 6 bases in between. The CDR3 runs 14 residues. Germline CDR1 and CDR2: MRHNA and SNTAGT. The CDR3, as DNA: TGTGCCAGCAGTGTTGAGTCGAACACCGGGGAGCTGTTTTTT. It is translated as CASSVESNTGELFF.

V gene TRBV5-1 combines with J gene TRBJ1-2; TRBD1 matches 7 bases. J lost 7 bases, V lost 5 bases, and 8 bases had no gene match. The germline CDR1 and CDR2 sequences are SGHRS and YFSETQ. CDR3 length: 13 amino acids. CDR3 in DNA: TGCGCCAGCAGTGGTAATAACAGGGGTGGCTACACCTTC. It specifies CASSGNNRGGYTF.

This rearrangement joins TRBV5-1 to TRBJ2-3; 8 bases fit TRBD1. Germline V gives CDR1 SGHRS, CDR2 YFSETQ. The CDR3 consists of 16 residues. V gave up 5 bases and J gave up 2 bases; unmatched junction bases: 10. DNA of the CDR3: TGCGCCAGCAGATCACAGGGGGGCGGAAACACAGATACGCAGTATTTT. Amino acids: CASRSQGGGNTDTQYF.